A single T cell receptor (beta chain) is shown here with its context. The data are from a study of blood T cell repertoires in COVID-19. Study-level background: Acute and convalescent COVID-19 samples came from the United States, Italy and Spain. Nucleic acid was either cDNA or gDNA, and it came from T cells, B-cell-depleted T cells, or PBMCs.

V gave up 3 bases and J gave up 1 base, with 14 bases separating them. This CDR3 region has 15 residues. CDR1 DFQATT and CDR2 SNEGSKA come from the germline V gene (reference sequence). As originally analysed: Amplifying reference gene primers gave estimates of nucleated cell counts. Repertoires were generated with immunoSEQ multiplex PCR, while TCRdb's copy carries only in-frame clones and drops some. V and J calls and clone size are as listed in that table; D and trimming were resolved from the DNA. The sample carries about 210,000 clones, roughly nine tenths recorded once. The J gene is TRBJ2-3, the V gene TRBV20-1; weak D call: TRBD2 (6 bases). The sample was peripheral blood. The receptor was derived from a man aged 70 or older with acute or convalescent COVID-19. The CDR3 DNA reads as TGCAGTGCTAGTTATCGGACTACCGGCACAGATACGCAGTATTTT. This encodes CSASYRTTGTDTQYF.